This T cell receptor beta chain was identified during a study of early T cells in non-severe SARS-CoV-2 infection. Unique molecular identifiers (one per individual cDNA molecule) were attached. TCRdb fed the 5' RACE reads into MiXCR, producing one record per CDR3 protein. The sample contains tens of thousands of distinct CDR3 sequences, 6% to 7% of which appear only once. Germline V gene sequence: CDR1 MNHEY, CDR2 SVGAGI. V lost 2 bases and J 10 bases, leaving 9 bases between the germline ends. CDR3 length equals 13 residues. This clonotype was picked up many times. V is TRBV6-5 and J is TRBJ1-6; D gene uncertain. Sample: whole blood, taken at baseline. The receptor's source is an adult who was a healthcare worker with PCR-confirmed SARS-CoV-2 infection or an uninfected control (not recorded which). The CDR3: CASSYELDSPLHF. CDR3 DNA: TGTGCCAGCAGTTACGAGTTAGACTCACCCCTCCACTTT.